This T cell receptor beta chain was captured in a study of blood T cell repertoires in COVID-19. Study as a whole: Some COVID-19 samples were acute and others convalescent; all came from the United States, Italy and Spain. The cDNA or gDNA used as material had been derived from T cells, B-cell-depleted T cells, or PBMCs.

Germline lookup yields CDR1 SQVTM and CDR2 ANQGSEA. The V end lost 4 bases, the J end lost 0 bases, and 13 bases lay between the germline ends. The CDR3 runs to 14 residues. Authors' data handling: Reference gene primer amplification gave estimated nucleated cell counts. Assay: immunoSEQ multiplex PCR; the TCRdb copy retains only in-frame clones and omits some. V, J and clone size were drawn from that table, and D and trimming were deduced from the DNA. There are approximately 350,000 clones in the sample; about four fifths occur only once, and 2.5% to 3.5% lies in the top ten. Sequencing was carried out using peripheral blood. This clonotype was sampled from a man aged 25-45 years with active or convalescent COVID-19. This chain uses TRBV29-1 with TRBJ2-7; D unclear. The chain's CDR3 is CSVVVWQNSYEQYF. Here the CDR3 DNA reads TGCAGCGTTGTCGTTTGGCAGAACTCCTACGAGCAGTACTTC.